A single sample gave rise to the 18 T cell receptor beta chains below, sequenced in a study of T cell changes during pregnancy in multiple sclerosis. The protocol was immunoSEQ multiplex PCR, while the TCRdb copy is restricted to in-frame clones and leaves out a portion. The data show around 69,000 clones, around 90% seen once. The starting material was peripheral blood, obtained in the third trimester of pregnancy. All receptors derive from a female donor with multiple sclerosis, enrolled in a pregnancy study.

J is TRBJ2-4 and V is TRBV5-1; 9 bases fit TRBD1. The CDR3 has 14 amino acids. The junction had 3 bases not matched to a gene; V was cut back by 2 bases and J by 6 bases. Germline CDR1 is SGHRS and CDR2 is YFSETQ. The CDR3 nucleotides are TGCGCCAGCAGCTTCGGGACAGGGCTAAACATTCAGTACTTC. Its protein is CASSFGTGLNIQYF.

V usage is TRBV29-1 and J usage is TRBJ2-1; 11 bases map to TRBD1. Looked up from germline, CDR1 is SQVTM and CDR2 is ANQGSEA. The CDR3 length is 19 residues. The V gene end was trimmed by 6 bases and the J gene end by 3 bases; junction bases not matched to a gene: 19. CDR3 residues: CSVSIPGQGGSAGYNEQFF. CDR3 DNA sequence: TGCAGCGTGTCCATTCCGGGACAGGGGGGATCAGCGGGCTACAATGAGCAGTTCTTC.

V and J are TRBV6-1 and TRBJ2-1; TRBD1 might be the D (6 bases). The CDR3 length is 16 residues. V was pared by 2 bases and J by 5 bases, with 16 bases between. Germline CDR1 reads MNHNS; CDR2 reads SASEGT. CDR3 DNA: TGTGCCAGCAGTGAAAATTCCCAGGGGTGGGACAATGAGCAGTTCTTC. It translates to CASSENSQGWDNEQFF.

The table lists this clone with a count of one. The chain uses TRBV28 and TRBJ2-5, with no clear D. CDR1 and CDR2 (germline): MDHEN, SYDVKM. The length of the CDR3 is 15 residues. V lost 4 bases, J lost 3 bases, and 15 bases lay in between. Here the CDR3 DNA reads TGTGCCAGCAGTTCCCTCCGTCGGAGTAAAGAGACCCAGTACTTC. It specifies CASSSLRRSKETQYF.

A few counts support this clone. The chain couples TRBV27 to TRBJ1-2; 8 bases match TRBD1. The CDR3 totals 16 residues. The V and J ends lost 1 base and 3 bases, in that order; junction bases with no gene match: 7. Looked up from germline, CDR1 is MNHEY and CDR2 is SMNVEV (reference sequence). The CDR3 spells CASSLLPTGEDYGYTF. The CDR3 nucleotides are TGTGCCAGCAGTTTATTACCGACAGGGGAGGACTATGGCTACACCTTC.

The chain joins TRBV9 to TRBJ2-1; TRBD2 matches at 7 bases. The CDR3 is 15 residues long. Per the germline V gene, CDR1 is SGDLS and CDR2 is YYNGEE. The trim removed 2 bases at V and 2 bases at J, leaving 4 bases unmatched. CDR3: CASSVGGGTYNEQFF. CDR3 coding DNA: TGTGCCAGCAGCGTTGGGGGAGGGACCTACAATGAGCAGTTCTTC.

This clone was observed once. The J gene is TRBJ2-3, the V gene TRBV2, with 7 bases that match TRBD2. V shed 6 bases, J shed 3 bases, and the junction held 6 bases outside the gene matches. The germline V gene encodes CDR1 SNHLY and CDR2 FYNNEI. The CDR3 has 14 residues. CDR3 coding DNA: TGTGCCAGCAGGATGGGGGGAGGGACAGATACGCAGTATTTT. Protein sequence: CASRMGGGTDTQYF.

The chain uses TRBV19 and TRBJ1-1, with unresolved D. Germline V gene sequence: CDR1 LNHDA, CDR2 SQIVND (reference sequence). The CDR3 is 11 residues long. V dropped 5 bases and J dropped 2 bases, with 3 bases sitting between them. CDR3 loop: CASSLNTEAFF. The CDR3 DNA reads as TGTGCCAGTAGTTTAAACACTGAAGCTTTCTTT.

CDR3 protein: CASSAPRPRRGYTF. In DNA, the CDR3 is TGTGCCAGTAGTGCTCCCCGACCCCGGCGGGGCTACACCTTC. The V call is TRBV19, the J call TRBJ1-2; no definite D call. The CDR3 is 14 amino acids. Germline V gene lookup returns CDR1 LNHDA and CDR2 SQIVND (reference sequence). The V gene lost 5 bases and the J gene lost 8 bases, with 18 bases spanning the gap.

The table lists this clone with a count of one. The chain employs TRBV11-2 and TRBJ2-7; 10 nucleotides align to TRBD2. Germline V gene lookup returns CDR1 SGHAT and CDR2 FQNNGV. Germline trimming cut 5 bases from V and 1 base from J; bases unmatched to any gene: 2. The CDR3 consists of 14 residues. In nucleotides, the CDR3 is TGTGCCAGCAGCCGGACTAGCGGTTCCTACGAGCAGTACTTC. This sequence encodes CASSRTSGSYEQYF. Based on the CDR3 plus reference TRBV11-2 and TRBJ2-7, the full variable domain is EAGVAQSPRYKIIEKRQSVAFWCNPISGHATLYWYQQILGQGPKLLIQFQNNGVVDDSQLPKDRFSAERLKGVDSTLKIQPAKLEDSAVYLCASSRTSGSYEQYFGPGTRLTVT.

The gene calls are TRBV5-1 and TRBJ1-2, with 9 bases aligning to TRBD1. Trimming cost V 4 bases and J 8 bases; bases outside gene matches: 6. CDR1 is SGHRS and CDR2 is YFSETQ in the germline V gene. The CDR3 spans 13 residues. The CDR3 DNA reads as TGCGCCAGCAGCCAAACAGGGGGCTTAGGCTACACCTTC. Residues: CASSQTGGLGYTF.

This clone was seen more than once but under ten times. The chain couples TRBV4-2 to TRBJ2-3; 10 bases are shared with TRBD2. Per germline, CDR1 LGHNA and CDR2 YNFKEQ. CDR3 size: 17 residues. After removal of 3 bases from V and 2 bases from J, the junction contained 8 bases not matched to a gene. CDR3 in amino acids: CASSQAVLAGVTDTQYF. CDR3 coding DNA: TGTGCCAGCAGCCAGGCGGTGCTAGCGGGGGTCACAGATACGCAGTATTTT.

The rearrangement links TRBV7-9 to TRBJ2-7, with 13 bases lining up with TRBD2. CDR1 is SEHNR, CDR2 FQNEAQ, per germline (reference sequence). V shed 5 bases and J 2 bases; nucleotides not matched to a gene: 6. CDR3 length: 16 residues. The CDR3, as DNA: TGTGCCAGCAGCCGGACTAGCGGGAGAGGGACCTACGAGCAGTACTTC. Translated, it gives CASSRTSGRGTYEQYF.

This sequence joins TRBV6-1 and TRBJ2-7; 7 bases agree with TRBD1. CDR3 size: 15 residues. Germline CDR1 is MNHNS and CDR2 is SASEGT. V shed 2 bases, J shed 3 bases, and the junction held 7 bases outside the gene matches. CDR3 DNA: TGTGCCAGCAGTGAATACCGGACAGGAGACTACGAGCAGTACTTC. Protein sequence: CASSEYRTGDYEQYF.

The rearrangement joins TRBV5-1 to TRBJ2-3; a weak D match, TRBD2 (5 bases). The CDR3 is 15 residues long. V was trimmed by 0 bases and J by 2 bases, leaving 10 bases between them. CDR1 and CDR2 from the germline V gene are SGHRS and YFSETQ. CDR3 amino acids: CASSLGRTYTDTQYF. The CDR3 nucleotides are TGCGCCAGCAGCTTGGGGCGGACTTACACAGATACGCAGTATTTT.

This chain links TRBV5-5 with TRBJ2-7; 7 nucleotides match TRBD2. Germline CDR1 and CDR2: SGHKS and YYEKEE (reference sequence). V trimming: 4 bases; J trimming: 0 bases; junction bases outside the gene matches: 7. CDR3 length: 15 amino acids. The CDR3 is CASSRHREVSYEQYF. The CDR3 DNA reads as TGTGCCAGCAGCCGTCATCGGGAGGTCTCCTACGAGCAGTACTTC.

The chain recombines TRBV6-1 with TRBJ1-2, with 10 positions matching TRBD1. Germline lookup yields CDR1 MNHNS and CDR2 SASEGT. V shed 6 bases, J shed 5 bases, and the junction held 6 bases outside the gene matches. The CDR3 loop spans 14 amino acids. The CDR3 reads CASSSTGGVYGYTF. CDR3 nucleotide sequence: TGTGCCAGCAGCTCGACAGGGGGCGTATATGGCTACACCTTC.

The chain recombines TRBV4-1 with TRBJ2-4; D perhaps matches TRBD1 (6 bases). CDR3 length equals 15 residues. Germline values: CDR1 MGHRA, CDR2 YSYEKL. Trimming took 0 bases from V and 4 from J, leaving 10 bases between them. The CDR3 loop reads CASSQDGGRKNIQYF. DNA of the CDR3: TGCGCCAGCAGCCAAGATGGGGGCCGAAAAAACATTCAGTACTTC.